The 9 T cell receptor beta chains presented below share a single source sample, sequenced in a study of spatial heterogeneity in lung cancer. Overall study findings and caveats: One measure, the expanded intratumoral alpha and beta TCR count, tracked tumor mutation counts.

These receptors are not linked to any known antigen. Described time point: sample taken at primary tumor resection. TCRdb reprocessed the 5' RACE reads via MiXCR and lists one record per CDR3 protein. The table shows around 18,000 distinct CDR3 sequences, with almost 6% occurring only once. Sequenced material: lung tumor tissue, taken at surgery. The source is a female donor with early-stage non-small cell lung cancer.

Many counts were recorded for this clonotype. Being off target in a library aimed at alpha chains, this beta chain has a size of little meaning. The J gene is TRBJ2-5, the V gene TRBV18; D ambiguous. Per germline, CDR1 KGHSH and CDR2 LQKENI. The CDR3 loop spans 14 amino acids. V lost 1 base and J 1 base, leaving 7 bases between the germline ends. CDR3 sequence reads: CASSPLTAQETQYF. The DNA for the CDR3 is TGTGCCAGCTCACCACTAACTGCCCAAGAGACCCAGTACTTC.

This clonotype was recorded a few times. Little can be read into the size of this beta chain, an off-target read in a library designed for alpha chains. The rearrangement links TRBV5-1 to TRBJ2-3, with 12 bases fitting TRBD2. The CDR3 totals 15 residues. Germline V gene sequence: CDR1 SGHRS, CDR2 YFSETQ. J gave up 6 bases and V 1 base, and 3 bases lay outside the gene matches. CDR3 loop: CASSLLTSGSDTQYF. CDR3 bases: TGCGCCAGCAGCTTGCTGACTAGCGGGAGCGATACGCAGTATTTT.

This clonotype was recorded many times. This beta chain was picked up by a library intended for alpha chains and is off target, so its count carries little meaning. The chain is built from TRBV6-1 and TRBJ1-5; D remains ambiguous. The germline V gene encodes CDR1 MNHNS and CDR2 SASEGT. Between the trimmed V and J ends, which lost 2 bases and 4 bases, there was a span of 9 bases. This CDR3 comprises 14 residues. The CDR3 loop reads CASSELDGNQPQHF. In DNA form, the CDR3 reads TGTGCCAGCAGTGAACTGGACGGGAATCAGCCCCAGCATTTT.

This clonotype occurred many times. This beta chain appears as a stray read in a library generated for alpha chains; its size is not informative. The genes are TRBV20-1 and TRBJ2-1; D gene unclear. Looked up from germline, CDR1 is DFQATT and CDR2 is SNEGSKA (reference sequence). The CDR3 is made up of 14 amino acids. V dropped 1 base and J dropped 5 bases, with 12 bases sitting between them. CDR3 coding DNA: TGCAGTGCTAGAGGTGGGAATGTCGACAATGAGCAGTTCTTC. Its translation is CSARGGNVDNEQFF.

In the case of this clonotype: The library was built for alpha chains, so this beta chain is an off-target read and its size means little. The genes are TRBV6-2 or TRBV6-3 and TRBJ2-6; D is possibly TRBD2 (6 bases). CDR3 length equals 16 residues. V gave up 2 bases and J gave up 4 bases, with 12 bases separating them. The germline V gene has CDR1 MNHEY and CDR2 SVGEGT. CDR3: CASSYLGGTGANVLTF. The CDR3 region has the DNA TGTGCCAGCAGTTACCTTGGAGGGACCGGGGCCAACGTCCTGACTTTC.

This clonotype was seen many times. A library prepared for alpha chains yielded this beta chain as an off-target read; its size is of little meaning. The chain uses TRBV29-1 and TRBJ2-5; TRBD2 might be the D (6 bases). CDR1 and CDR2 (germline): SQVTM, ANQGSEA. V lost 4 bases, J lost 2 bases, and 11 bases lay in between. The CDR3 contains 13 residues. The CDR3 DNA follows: TGCAGCGTTGGGGGGGTACCACAAGAGACCCAGTACTTC. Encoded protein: CSVGGVPQETQYF.

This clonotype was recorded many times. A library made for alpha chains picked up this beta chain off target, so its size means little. The CDR3 DNA sequence: TGCGCCAGCAGCTTGGAGGGACTCGAGCAGTACTTC. Encoded protein: CASSLEGLEQYF. V usage is TRBV5-1 and J usage is TRBJ2-7; perhaps TRBD2 as D (6 bases). Germline V gene data show CDR1 as SGHRS and CDR2 as YFSETQ. This CDR3 spans 12 amino acids. V lost 0 bases and J 6 bases, leaving 7 bases between the germline ends.

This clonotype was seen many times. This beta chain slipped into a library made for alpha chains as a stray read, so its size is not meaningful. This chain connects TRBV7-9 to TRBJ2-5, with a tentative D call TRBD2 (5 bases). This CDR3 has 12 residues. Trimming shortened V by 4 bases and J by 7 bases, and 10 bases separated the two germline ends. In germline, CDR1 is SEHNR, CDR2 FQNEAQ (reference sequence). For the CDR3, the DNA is TGTGCCAGCAGCTCCGGGGAAGCGACCCAGTACTTC. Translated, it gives CASSSGEATQYF.

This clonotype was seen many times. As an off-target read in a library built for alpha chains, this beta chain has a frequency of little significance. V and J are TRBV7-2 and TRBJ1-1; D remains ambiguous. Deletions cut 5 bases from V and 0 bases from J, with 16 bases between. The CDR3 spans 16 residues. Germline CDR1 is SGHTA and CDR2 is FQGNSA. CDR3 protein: CASSTRVGRMNTEAFF. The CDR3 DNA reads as TGTGCCAGCAGCACCCGCGTAGGGCGCATGAACACTGAAGCTTTCTTT.